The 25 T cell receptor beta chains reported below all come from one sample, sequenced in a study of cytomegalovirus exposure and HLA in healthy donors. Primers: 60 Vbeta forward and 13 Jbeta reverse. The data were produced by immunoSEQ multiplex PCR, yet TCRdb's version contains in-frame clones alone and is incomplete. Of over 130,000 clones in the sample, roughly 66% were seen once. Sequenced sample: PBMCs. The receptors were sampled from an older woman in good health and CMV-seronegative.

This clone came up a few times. CDR3 sequence: CASSDLDEQYF. CDR3 sequence (DNA): TGCGCCAGCAGCGACTTGGACGAGCAGTACTTC. The chain couples TRBV5-1 to TRBJ2-7; D not resolved. Trimming removed 4 bases at V and 5 bases at J, with 7 bases between. The germline V gene has CDR1 SGHRS and CDR2 YFSETQ. The CDR3 totals 11 residues.

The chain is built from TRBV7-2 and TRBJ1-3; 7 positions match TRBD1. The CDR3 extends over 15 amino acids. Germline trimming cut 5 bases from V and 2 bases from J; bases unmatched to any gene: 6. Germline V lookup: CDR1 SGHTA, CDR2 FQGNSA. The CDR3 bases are TGTGCCAGCAGCACTCGGACAGGCGCTGGAAACACCATATATTTT. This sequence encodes CASSTRTGAGNTIYF.

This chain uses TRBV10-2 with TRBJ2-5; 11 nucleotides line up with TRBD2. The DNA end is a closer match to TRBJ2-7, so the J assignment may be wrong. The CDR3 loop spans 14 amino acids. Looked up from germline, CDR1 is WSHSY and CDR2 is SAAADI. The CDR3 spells CASIGSGGADEQYF. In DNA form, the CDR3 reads TGCGCCAGCATTGGTAGCGGGGGGGCCGACGAGCAGTACTTC.

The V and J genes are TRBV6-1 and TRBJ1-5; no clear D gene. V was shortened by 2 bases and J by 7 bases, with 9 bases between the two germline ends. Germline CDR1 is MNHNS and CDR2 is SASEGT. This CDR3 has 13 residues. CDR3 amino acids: CASSERGSQPQHF. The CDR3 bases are TGTGCCAGCAGTGAACGTGGGAGCCAGCCCCAGCATTTT.

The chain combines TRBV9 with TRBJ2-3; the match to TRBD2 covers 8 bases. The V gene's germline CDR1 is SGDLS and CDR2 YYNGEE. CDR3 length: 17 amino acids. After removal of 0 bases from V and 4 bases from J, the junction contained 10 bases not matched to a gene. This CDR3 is CASSVDPGGLAADTQYF. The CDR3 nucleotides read TGTGCCAGCAGCGTAGATCCGGGAGGGCTTGCGGCAGATACGCAGTATTTT.

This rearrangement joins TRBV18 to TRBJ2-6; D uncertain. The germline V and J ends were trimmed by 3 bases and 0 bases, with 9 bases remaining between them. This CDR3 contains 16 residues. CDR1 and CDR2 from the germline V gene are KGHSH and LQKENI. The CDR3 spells CASSPGSISGANVLTF. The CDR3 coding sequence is TGTGCCAGCTCACCGGGCAGCATCTCTGGGGCCAACGTCCTGACTTTC.

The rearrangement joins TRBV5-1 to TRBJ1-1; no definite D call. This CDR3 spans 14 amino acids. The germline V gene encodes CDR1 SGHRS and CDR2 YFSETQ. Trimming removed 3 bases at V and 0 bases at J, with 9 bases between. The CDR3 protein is CASSSGVLNTEAFF. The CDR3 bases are TGCGCCAGCAGCTCCGGGGTTTTGAACACTGAAGCTTTCTTT. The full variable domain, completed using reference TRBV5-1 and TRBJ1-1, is KAGVTQTPRYLIKTRGQQVTLSCSPISGHRSVSWYQQTPGQGLQFLFEYFSETQRNKGNFPGRFSGRQFSNSRSEMNVSTLELGDSALYLCASSSGVLNTEAFFGQGTRLTVV.

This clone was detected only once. In DNA form, the CDR3 reads TGTGCCAGCAGGTCGCAGGGGGCTACAGGCACTGAAGCTTTCTTT. Amino acid sequence: CASRSQGATGTEAFF. The V and J genes are TRBV6-1 and TRBJ1-1, with 8 bases that match TRBD1. This CDR3 is built from 15 residues. Germline V CDR1 and CDR2: MNHNS, SASEGT. V lost 6 bases and J lost 4; bases outside the gene matches: 10.

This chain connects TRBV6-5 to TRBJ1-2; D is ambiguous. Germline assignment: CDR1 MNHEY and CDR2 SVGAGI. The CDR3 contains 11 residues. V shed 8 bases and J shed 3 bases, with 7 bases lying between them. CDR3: CASGIDYGYTF. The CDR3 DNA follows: TGTGCCAGCGGCATCGACTATGGCTACACCTTC.

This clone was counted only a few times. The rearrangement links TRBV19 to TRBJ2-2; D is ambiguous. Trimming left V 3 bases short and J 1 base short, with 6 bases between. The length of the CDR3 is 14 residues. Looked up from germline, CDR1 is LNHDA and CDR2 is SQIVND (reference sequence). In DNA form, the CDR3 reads TGTGCCAGTAGTATGAGTGGGAACACCGGGGAGCTGTTTTTT. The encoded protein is CASSMSGNTGELFF.

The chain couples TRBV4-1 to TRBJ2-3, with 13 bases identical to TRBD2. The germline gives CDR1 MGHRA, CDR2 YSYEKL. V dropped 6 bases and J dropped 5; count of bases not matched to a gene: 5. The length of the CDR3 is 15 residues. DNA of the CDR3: TGCGCCAGCAGTCCGTGGACTAGCGGGAGAGATACGCAGTATTTT. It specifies CASSPWTSGRDTQYF.

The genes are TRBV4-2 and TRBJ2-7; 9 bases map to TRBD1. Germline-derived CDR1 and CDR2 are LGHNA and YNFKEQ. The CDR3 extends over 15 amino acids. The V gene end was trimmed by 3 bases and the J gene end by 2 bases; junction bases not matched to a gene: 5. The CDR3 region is CASSQAGTGPYEQYF. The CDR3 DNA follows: TGTGCCAGCAGCCAGGCCGGGACAGGGCCCTACGAGCAGTACTTC.

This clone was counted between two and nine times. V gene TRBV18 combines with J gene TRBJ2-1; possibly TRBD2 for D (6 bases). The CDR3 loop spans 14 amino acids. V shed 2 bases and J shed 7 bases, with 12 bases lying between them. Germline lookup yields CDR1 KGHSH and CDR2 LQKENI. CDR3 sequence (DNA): TGTGCCAGCTCACCAAGACCTCGGGGGAATGAGCAGTTCTTC. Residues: CASSPRPRGNEQFF. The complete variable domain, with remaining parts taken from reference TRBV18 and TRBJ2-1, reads NAGVMQNPRHLVRRRGQEARLRCSPMKGHSHVYWYRQLPEEGLKFMVYLQKENIIDESGMPKERFSAEFPKEGPSILRIQQVVRGDSAAYFCASSPRPRGNEQFFGPGTRLTVL.

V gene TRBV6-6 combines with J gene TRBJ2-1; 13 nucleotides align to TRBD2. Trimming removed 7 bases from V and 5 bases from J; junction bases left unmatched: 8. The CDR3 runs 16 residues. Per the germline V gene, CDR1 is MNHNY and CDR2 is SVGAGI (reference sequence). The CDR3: CASKTSGGSYHNEQFF. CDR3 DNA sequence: TGTGCCAGCAAGACTAGCGGGGGGTCGTATCACAATGAGCAGTTCTTC.

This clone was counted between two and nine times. CDR3 protein: CASSLIGTGTGNTIYF. The CDR3 DNA is TGCGCCAGCAGCTTGATCGGGACAGGGACTGGAAACACCATATATTTT. This chain links TRBV5-1 with TRBJ1-3; TRBD1 agrees at 9 bases. There are 16 residues in the CDR3. With V trimmed by 1 base and J by 2 bases, 4 bases remained unmatched. CDR1 and CDR2 (germline): SGHRS, YFSETQ.

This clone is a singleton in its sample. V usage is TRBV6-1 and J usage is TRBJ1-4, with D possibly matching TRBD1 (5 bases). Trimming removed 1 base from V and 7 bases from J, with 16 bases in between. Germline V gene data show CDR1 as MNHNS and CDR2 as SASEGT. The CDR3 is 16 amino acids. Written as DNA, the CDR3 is TGTGCCAGCAGTGAAGTGACGGGGGGAATGGTTGAAAAACTGTTTTTT. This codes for CASSEVTGGMVEKLFF.

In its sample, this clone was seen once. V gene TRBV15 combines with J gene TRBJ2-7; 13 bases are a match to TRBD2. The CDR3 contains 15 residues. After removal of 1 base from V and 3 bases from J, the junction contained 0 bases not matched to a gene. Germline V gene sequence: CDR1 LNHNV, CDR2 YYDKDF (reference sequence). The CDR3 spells CATSRGTSGSYEQYF. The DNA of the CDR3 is TGTGCCACCAGCAGAGGGACTAGCGGGAGCTACGAGCAGTACTTC.

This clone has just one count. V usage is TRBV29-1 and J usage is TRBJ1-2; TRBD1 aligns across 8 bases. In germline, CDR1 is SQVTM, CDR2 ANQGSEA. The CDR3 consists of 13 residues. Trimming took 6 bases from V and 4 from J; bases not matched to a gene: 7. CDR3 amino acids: CSVETGAGYGYTF. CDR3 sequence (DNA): TGCAGCGTAGAGACAGGGGCGGGCTATGGCTACACCTTC. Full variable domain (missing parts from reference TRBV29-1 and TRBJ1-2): SAVISQKPSRDICQRGTSLTIQCQVDSQVTMMFWYRQQPGQSLTLIATANQGSEATYESGFVIDKFPISRPNLTFSTLTVSNMSPEDSSIYLCSVETGAGYGYTFGSGTRLTVV.

CDR3 in amino acids: CASSLRTGATNEKLFF. The CDR3 nucleotides are TGCGCCAGCAGCTTGAGGACAGGGGCAACTAATGAAAAACTGTTTTTT. This chain uses TRBV5-1 with TRBJ1-4; the match to TRBD1 covers 9 bases. The CDR3 consists of 16 residues. The V segment lost 1 base and the J segment 0 bases; nucleotides outside the gene matches: 1. Per the germline V gene, CDR1 is SGHRS and CDR2 is YFSETQ.

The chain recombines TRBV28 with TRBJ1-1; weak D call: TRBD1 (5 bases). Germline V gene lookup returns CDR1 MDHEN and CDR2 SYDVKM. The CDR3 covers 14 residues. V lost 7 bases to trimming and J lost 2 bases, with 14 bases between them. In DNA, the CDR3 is TGTGCCAGCAATCTTCCCGGGGGTAACACTGAAGCTTTCTTT. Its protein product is CASNLPGGNTEAFF.

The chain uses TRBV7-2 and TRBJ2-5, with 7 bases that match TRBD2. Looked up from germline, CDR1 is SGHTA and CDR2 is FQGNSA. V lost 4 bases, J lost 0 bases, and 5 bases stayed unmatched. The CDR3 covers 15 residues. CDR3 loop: CASSSFGGNQETQYF. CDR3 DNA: TGTGCCAGCAGCTCTTTCGGGGGGAACCAAGAGACCCAGTACTTC.

DNA of the CDR3: TGTGCCAGCAGCTTAGAGGCTAGCGGGAGTTTAGTCTACGAGCAGTACTTC. Translating gives CASSLEASGSLVYEQYF. The chain is built from TRBV7-2 and TRBJ2-7, with TRBD2 matching 10 bases. The germline gives CDR1 SGHTA, CDR2 FQGNSA. The CDR3 covers 17 residues. The J segment lost 3 bases and the V segment lost 1 base, leaving 9 bases of the junction unmatched.

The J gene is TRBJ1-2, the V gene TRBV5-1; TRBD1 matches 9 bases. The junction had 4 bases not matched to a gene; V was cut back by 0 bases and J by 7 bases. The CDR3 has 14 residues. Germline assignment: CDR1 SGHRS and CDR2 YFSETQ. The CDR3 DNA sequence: TGCGCCAGCAGCTTGGCCCCGGGACAGGGTGGCTACACCTTC. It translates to CASSLAPGQGGYTF.

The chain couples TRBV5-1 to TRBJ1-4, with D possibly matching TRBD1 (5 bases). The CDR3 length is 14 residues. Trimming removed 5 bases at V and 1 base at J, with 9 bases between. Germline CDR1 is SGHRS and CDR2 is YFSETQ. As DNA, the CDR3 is TGCGCCAGCAGGGCAGGGTTAACTAATGAAAAACTGTTTTTT. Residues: CASRAGLTNEKLFF.

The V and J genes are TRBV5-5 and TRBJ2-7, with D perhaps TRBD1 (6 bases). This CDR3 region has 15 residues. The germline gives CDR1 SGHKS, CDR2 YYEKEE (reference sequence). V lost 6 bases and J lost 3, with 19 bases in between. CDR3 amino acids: CASTLAGTGIYEQYF. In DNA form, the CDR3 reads TGTGCCAGCACCCTGGCAGGTACAGGGATCTACGAGCAGTACTTC.